This entry is about one TCR beta chain. With V trimmed by 2 bases and J by 4 bases, 6 bases remained unmatched. The V gene's germline CDR1 is LGHNT and CDR2 FRNRAP. The CDR3 covers 15 residues. The source of the sample is a study of blood T cell repertoires in COVID-19. Overall study: Collection of acute and convalescent COVID-19 samples took place in the United States, Italy and Spain. In each case, the material was cDNA or gDNA derived from T cells, B-cell-depleted T cells, or PBMCs.

Here immunoSEQ multiplex PCR was the method, and the copy in TCRdb shows in-frame clones only, minus some. The table includes some 130,000 clones, around 86% detected once. The sequence derives from a man aged 25-40 years who had recovered from COVID-19. The specimen was PBMCs or T cells enriched from blood (not recorded which). The chain joins TRBV12-5 to TRBJ1-2, with 8 bases matching TRBD1. The CDR3 region has the DNA TGTGCTAGTGGTTTGACGACAGGGGCCCTCTATGGCTACACCTTC. It specifies CASGLTTGALYGYTF.